These T cell receptor beta chains were read from a single sample in a study of beta chain features in type 1 diabetes. The data were produced by immunoSEQ multiplex PCR, yet TCRdb's version contains in-frame clones alone and is incomplete. The sample yields approximately 140,000 clones, roughly 53% seen once. The source material was Tregs from blood. These receptors were collected from a man aged 18 to 29 in good health. The CDR3 runs from the conserved cysteine through the conserved F or W. D genes are given only for firm matches. Not all rows give a size; the values are once, few, many and, for expanded clones, a class.

14	TRBJ1-1	TRBV15	-	-	CATSRDTGHTEAFF	TGTGCCACCAGCAGAGATACAGGCCACACTGAAGCTTTCTTT
11	TRBJ2-7	TRBV20-1	TRBD1	few	CSAPQGYEQYF	TGCAGTGCTCCACAGGGGTACGAGCAGTACTTC
16	TRBJ2-3	TRBV7-8	TRBD1	-	CASSLAGTGGTDTQYF	TGTGCCAGCAGCTTAGCCGGGACAGGGGGCACAGATACGCAGTATTTT
13	TRBJ2-7	TRBV27	-	-	CASRPRAGYEQYF	TGTGCCAGCAGACCTCGGGCGGGCTACGAGCAGTACTTC
14	TRBJ2-7	TRBV7-8	TRBD2	-	CASREREDSYEQYF	TGTGCCAGCAGGGAGCGGGAGGACTCCTACGAGCAGTACTTC
18	TRBJ2-1	TRBV27	TRBD2	-	CASTRLAGTGSSYNEQFF	TGTGCCAGCACCAGACTAGCGGGAACAGGAAGCTCCTACAATGAGCAGTTCTTC
12	TRBJ2-7	TRBV29-1	-	-	CSVRSGSYEQYF	TGCAGCGTCCGCTCAGGGTCCTACGAGCAGTACTTC
18	TRBJ2-2	TRBV4-3	TRBD1	-	CASSQEGSGTGFTGELFF	TGCGCCAGCAGCCAAGAAGGGTCCGGGACAGGGTTCACCGGGGAGCTGTTTTTT
14	TRBJ1-3	TRBV30	-	few	CAWSVLPNGNTIYF	TGTGCCTGGAGTGTACTCCCGAATGGAAACACCATATATTTT
14	TRBJ2-2	TRBV27	-	few	CASSLRDFTGELFF	TGTGCCAGCAGTTTAAGGGACTTCACCGGGGAGCTGTTTTTT
16	TRBJ2-1	TRBV19	TRBD1	-	CASSMKDRGFYNEQFF	TGTGCCAGTAGTATGAAGGACAGGGGATTTTACAATGAGCAGTTCTTC
15	TRBJ2-7	TRBV7-2	TRBD1	-	CASSISGTGRYEQYF	TGTGCCAGCAGCATTTCCGGGACAGGGCGCTACGAGCAGTACTTC
15	TRBJ1-1	TRBV28	-	-	CASSIGGWANTEAFF	TGTGCCAGCTCGATCGGAGGATGGGCGAACACTGAAGCTTTCTTT
15	TRBJ1-6	TRBV6-1	-	-	CASIGRSSYNSPLHF	TGTGCCAGCATCGGGAGGAGCTCCTATAATTCACCCCTCCACTTT
15	TRBJ2-4	TRBV5-1	TRBD1	-	CASSLGPGQKNIQYF	TGCGCCAGCAGCTTGGGCCCGGGACAGAAAAACATTCAGTACTTC
13	TRBJ2-7	TRBV5-1	TRBD1	-	CASSWDRLYEQYF	TGCGCCAGCAGCTGGGACAGACTTTACGAGCAGTACTTC
12	TRBJ2-7	TRBV10-3	-	-	CAISESGGKQYF	TGTGCCATCAGTGAGTCGGGGGGAAAGCAGTACTTC
13	TRBJ2-4	TRBV7-2	-	-	CASSLGQKNIQYF	TGTGCCAGCAGCTTAGGACAGAAAAACATTCAGTACTTC
17	TRBJ2-1	TRBV4-1	TRBD2	few	CASSPEGLAGGRDEQFF	TGCGCCAGCAGCCCGGAGGGACTAGCGGGAGGGAGGGATGAGCAGTTCTTC
14	TRBJ2-2	TRBV6-5	-	few	CASSYGTFTGELFF	TGTGCCAGCAGTTACGGGACTTTCACCGGGGAGCTGTTTTTT
17	TRBJ2-3	TRBV7-9	TRBD2	few	CASSLDIAGAPTDTQYF	TGTGCCAGCAGCTTAGACATAGCGGGGGCCCCCACAGATACGCAGTATTTT
15	TRBJ1-1	TRBV7-3	TRBD1	few	CASSPHQGASAEAFF	TGTGCCAGCAGCCCCCACCAGGGGGCGTCTGCTGAAGCTTTCTTT
14	TRBJ2-7	TRBV5-1	TRBD2	once	CARYSGAYSYEQYF	TGCGCCAGGTACAGCGGGGCCTACTCCTACGAGCAGTACTTC
16	TRBJ1-4	TRBV28	TRBD1	few	CASSFLDRGRWEKLFF	TGTGCCAGCAGTTTCTTGGACAGGGGGCGATGGGAAAAACTGTTTTTT
17	TRBJ2-7	TRBV5-1	TRBD2	-	CASSLSPLAGGLYEQYF	TGCGCCAGCAGCTTGTCCCCCCTAGCGGGAGGACTCTACGAGCAGTACTTC
14	TRBJ2-3	TRBV7-2	-	-	CASSSGHLRDTQYF	TGTGCCAGCAGCTCAGGGCACCTCAGGGATACGCAGTATTTT
21	TRBJ2-7	TRBV7-7	TRBD2	-	CASSSRGVPAGGEVRAYEQYF	TGTGCTAGCAGCTCCCGAGGGGTTCCAGCGGGGGGTGAGGTTCGCGCCTACGAGCAGTACTTC
17	TRBJ2-1	TRBV4-2	TRBD2	-	CASSQGTGLAGDNEQFF	TGTGCCAGCAGCCAGGGTACTGGACTAGCGGGGGACAATGAGCAGTTCTTC
15	TRBJ2-1	TRBV6-5	-	-	CASSYGLAVRNEQFF	TGTGCCAGCAGTTACGGGCTAGCCGTACGTAATGAGCAGTTCTTC
13	TRBJ1-2	TRBV28	TRBD1	few	CASSWDRTYGYTF	TGTGCCAGCAGTTGGGACAGGACTTATGGCTACACCTTC
12	TRBJ1-2	TRBV6-5	-	-	CASSGSTRGYTF	TGTGCCAGCAGTGGGTCTACGAGGGGCTACACCTTC
12	TRBJ1-1	TRBV6-6	-	-	CASSYYDSEAFF	TGTGCCAGCAGTTACTACGACAGCGAGGCTTTCTTT
13	TRBJ2-5	TRBV6-1	-	-	CASGRQLQETQYF	TGTGCCAGCGGTCGACAGCTCCAAGAGACCCAGTACTTC
14	TRBJ1-5	TRBV7-2	-	-	CASSLGAANQPQHF	TGTGCCAGCAGCTTAGGGGCAGCAAATCAGCCCCAGCATTTT
16	TRBJ2-2	TRBV4-3	-	few	CASSQAGQTNTGELFF	TGCGCCAGCAGCCAAGCGGGACAAACGAACACCGGGGAGCTGTTTTTT
15	TRBJ1-2	TRBV30	-	-	CAWRAGLNTNYGYTF	TGTGCCTGGCGGGCAGGGCTCAATACGAACTATGGCTACACCTTC
15	TRBJ1-2	TRBV28	-	once	CASSLRGGYAYGYTF	TGTGCCAGCAGCCTCCGGGGGGGTTACGCCTATGGCTACACCTTC
14	TRBJ2-5	TRBV5-6	TRBD2	few	CASSRAGVGETQYF	TGTGCCAGCAGCCGGGCGGGAGTTGGAGAGACCCAGTACTTC
11	TRBJ2-7	TRBV2	-	few	CASSDGSEQYF	TGTGCCAGCAGTGACGGGTCCGAGCAGTACTTC
17	TRBJ2-2	TRBV10-3	-	-	CAISESAATGYTGELFF	TGTGCCATCAGTGAGTCAGCGGCCACAGGGTACACCGGGGAGCTGTTTTTT
16	TRBJ2-5	TRBV7-2	TRBD2	few	CASSYGTSGSHESQYF	TGTGCCAGCAGCTATGGGACTAGCGGGAGTCATGAGAGCCAGTACTTC
16	TRBJ2-1	TRBV5-1	-	few	CASSVDPRGSYNEQFF	TGCGCCAGCAGCGTGGACCCGCGCGGGTCCTACAATGAGCAGTTCTTC
13	TRBJ1-1	TRBV18	-	-	CASSNRENTEAFF	TGTGCCAGCTCAAACAGGGAGAACACTGAAGCTTTCTTT
15	TRBJ2-7	TRBV5-1	-	few	CASSLAVRSGYEQYF	TGCGCCAGCAGCTTGGCCGTCCGCTCCGGCTACGAGCAGTACTTC
14	TRBJ2-7	TRBV19	TRBD1	-	CASSDQGASYEQYF	TGTGCCAGTAGTGATCAGGGGGCCTCCTACGAGCAGTACTTC
17	TRBJ1-2	TRBV7-9	-	few	CASSLSKIERLAYGYTF	TGTGCCAGCAGCTTATCTAAGATTGAGCGTCTGGCCTATGGCTACACCTTC
14	TRBJ1-5	TRBV7-8	TRBD1	-	CASSKDRVNQPQHF	TGTGCCAGCAGCAAGGACAGGGTAAATCAGCCCCAGCATTTT
15	TRBJ1-5	TRBV28	TRBD1	-	CASTEQGEGNQPQHF	TGTGCCAGCACCGAACAGGGGGAAGGCAATCAGCCCCAGCATTTT
14	TRBJ2-3	TRBV5-1	-	few	CASSGGVGTDTQYF	TGCGCCAGCAGCGGCGGGGTGGGTACAGATACGCAGTATTTT